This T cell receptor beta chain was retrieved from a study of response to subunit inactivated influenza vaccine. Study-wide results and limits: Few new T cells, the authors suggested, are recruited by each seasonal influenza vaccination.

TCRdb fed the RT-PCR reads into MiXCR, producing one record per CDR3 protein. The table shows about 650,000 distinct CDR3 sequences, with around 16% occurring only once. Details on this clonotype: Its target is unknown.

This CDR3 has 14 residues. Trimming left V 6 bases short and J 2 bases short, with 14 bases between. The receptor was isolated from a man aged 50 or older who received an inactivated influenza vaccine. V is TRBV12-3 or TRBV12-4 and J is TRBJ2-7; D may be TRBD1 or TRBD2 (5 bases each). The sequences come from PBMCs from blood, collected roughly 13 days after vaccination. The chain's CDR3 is CASRSGRFPYEQYF. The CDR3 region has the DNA TGTGCCAGCAGATCGGGACGATTTCCCTACGAGCAGTACTTC.